These 22 T cell receptor beta chains originate from one sample sequenced in a study of PD-1 blockade in mismatch repair-deficient tumors. The repertoire was sequenced with immunoSEQ multiplex PCR; TCRdb's copy has only in-frame clones and lacks some. The sample records about 130,000 clones, 88% being singletons. The source was peripheral blood, collected roughly 67 weeks after starting pembrolizumab. The receptors originated from an adult with mismatch repair-deficient cancer.

The V and J genes are TRBV6-5 and TRBJ1-2, with D tentatively TRBD1 (6 bases). The CDR3 sequence is 14 residues long. V gave up 8 bases and J gave up 1 base, with 14 bases separating them. Germline V gene sequence: CDR1 MNHEY, CDR2 SVGAGI. The CDR3 sequence is CASGTTGFNYGYTF. CDR3 bases: TGTGCCAGCGGGACTACAGGGTTTAACTATGGCTACACCTTC.

CDR3 nucleotides: TGTGCCAGCAGCTTTGCCAGGGCCCCCAACACAGATACGCAGTATTTT. It yields the protein CASSFARAPNTDTQYF. V and J are TRBV5-5 and TRBJ2-3; D is perhaps TRBD1 (5 bases). From germline, CDR1 is SGHKS and CDR2 YYEKEE (reference sequence). The CDR3 totals 16 residues. Trimming removed 2 bases at V and 2 bases at J, with 15 bases between.

The chain recombines TRBV21-1 with TRBJ1-5; the D call in the table, TRBD1, was not verified against the DNA. TRBV21-1 is described as a pseudogene. The CDR3 has 16 residues. The DNA for the CDR3 is TGTGCCAGCAGCAAAGGGGCAGGGGTTAGCAATCAGCCCCAGCATTTT. Translated: CASSKGAGVSNQPQHF.

V gene TRBV6-1 combines with J gene TRBJ2-1; 7 nucleotides line up with TRBD2. The CDR3 sequence is 14 residues long. Trimming at V came to 8 bases and at J to 4 bases, leaving 8 bases not matched to a gene. CDR1 is MNHNS and CDR2 is SASEGT in the germline V gene. Here the CDR3 DNA reads TGTGCCAGCGGCGGGCTAGCGGATTACAATGAGCAGTTCTTC. Its translation: CASGGLADYNEQFF.

The chain uses TRBV7-2 and TRBJ2-1; perhaps TRBD1 as D (6 bases). This CDR3 is built from 11 residues. Germline CDR1 SGHTA, CDR2 FQGNSA. V was trimmed by 3 bases and J by 10 bases, leaving 7 bases between them. The chain's CDR3 is CASSFTGEQFF. The CDR3 DNA is TGTGCCAGCAGCTTTACAGGGGAGCAGTTCTTC.

V gene TRBV27 combines with J gene TRBJ1-2, with TRBD1 identical over 8 bases. The germline V gene encodes CDR1 MNHEY and CDR2 SMNVEV (reference sequence). CDR3 size: 14 residues. Trimming cost V 5 bases and J 4 bases; bases outside gene matches: 6. CDR3 residues: CASSQGQASYGYTF. CDR3 nucleotides: TGTGCCAGCAGTCAGGGACAGGCGAGCTATGGCTACACCTTC.

This clone was seen just once. The chain carries TRBV7-9 and TRBJ1-5; TRBD1 agrees at 9 bases. Germline CDR1 reads SEHNR; CDR2 reads FQNEAQ (reference sequence). Losses at the gene ends were 5 bases for V and 7 bases for J; bases not matched to a gene: 9. This CDR3 spans 15 amino acids. The CDR3 reads CASSDARTGAQPQHF. CDR3 in DNA: TGTGCCAGCAGCGATGCCCGGACAGGGGCCCAGCCCCAGCATTTT.

This chain connects TRBV9 to TRBJ2-7; tentative D call: TRBD1 (6 bases). Germline V gene sequence: CDR1 SGDLS, CDR2 YYNGEE. V was pared by 5 bases and J by 2 bases, with 11 bases between. The CDR3 contains 13 residues. This CDR3 is CASSFDRTYEQYF. The CDR3 region has the DNA TGTGCCAGCAGTTTCGACAGGACCTACGAGCAGTACTTC.

The CDR3 loop is CASSFFRDTGELFF. CDR3 in DNA: TGTGCCAGCAGTTTTTTTCGGGACACCGGGGAGCTGTTTTTT. The rearrangement joins TRBV28 to TRBJ2-2; D gene uncertain. V shed 3 bases and J shed 3 bases, with 8 bases lying between them. The germline gives CDR1 MDHEN, CDR2 SYDVKM. The CDR3 runs to 14 residues.

On this clone itself: Other DNA sequences in this specimen translate into the identical CDR3. The chain uses TRBV5-6 and TRBJ2-7; perhaps D is TRBD1 or TRBD2 (5 bases each). The CDR3 length is 14 residues. Germline CDR1 reads SGHDT; CDR2 reads YYEEEE. The V end was cut by 0 bases, the J end by 2 bases, with 9 bases between. The CDR3 loop reads CASSLGGTTYEQYF. As DNA, the CDR3 is TGTGCCAGCAGCTTGGGAGGGACGACCTACGAGCAGTACTTC.

CDR3 nucleotides: TGCGCCAGCAGCTTGGCTCGACTAGGGCAAGAGACCCAGTACTTC. It encodes CASSLARLGQETQYF. The chain is built from TRBV5-1 and TRBJ2-5; D perhaps matches TRBD2 (6 bases). Germline V lookup: CDR1 SGHRS, CDR2 YFSETQ. The CDR3 is 15 amino acids. The germline V and J ends were trimmed by 0 bases and 2 bases, with 11 bases remaining between them.

The V call is TRBV11-2, the J call TRBJ1-4; D perhaps matches TRBD1 (5 bases). CDR1 and CDR2 from the germline V gene are SGHAT and FQNNGV. The CDR3 totals 14 residues. With 0 bases removed from V and 10 bases from J, the gap between germline ends came to 12 bases. CDR3: CASSLESGWGKLFF. CDR3 sequence (DNA): TGTGCCAGCAGCTTAGAGTCAGGGTGGGGAAAACTGTTTTTT.

The chain employs TRBV30 and TRBJ1-1; 10 bases map to TRBD1. V lost 5 bases to trimming and J lost 1 base; unmatched junction nucleotides: 10. Germline assignment: CDR1 GTSNPN and CDR2 SVGIG (reference sequence). The CDR3 has 16 amino acids. The CDR3 DNA follows: TGTGCCTGGGGGAAAAAGACAGGGGGCACGAACACTGAAGCTTTCTTT. Protein: CAWGKKTGGTNTEAFF.

The chain recombines TRBV14 with TRBJ1-4; D unclear. The V end was cut by 1 base, the J end by 1 base, with 7 bases between. The germline V gene has CDR1 SGHDN and CDR2 FVKESK. This CDR3 comprises 15 residues. The CDR3 bases are TGTGCCAGCAGCCAAGGCAGCGGAACTAATGAAAAACTGTTTTTT. Translation: CASSQGSGTNEKLFF.

The CDR3 DNA reads TGTGCCAGCAGCCCTTCGAGGATATACGGTGAGCAGTACTTC. Encoded protein: CASSPSRIYGEQYF. V gene TRBV11-2 combines with J gene TRBJ2-7; no clear D gene. The CDR3 spans 14 residues. V was clipped by 5 bases and J by 7 bases, with 18 bases between them. CDR1 SGHAT and CDR2 FQNNGV come from the germline V gene.

This rearrangement joins TRBV11-3 to TRBJ2-7; TRBD1 is a possible D gene (5 bases). The CDR3 is made up of 15 amino acids. Trimming took 5 bases from V and 3 from J, leaving 17 bases between them. Germline loops: CDR1 SGHNT, CDR2 YENEEA. This chain's CDR3 is CASSLLQGPLYEQYF. Written as DNA, the CDR3 is TGTGCCAGCAGCCTCCTCCAGGGCCCTCTCTACGAGCAGTACTTC.

This CDR3 is CASSLNGAATNEKLFF. CDR3 DNA sequence: TGTGCCAGCAGCTTAAATGGGGCTGCAACTAATGAAAAACTGTTTTTT. The genes are TRBV13 and TRBJ1-4; TRBD1 might be the D (5 bases). CDR1 is PRHDT and CDR2 is FYEKMQ in the germline V gene (reference sequence). V shed 2 bases and J shed 0 bases, with 10 bases lying between them. This CDR3 has 16 amino acids.

This clone was seen more than once but under ten times. V gene TRBV28 combines with J gene TRBJ2-3; the match to TRBD1 covers 8 bases. Trimming removed 3 bases from V and 2 bases from J; junction bases left unmatched: 10. This CDR3 has 17 residues. The germline CDR1 and CDR2 sequences are MDHEN and SYDVKM. The CDR3 DNA reads TGTGCCAGCAGTTTCTCGCCGTCGGACAGGGACACAGATACGCAGTATTTT. Translated: CASSFSPSDRDTDTQYF.

This chain connects TRBV28 to TRBJ2-5; D is undetermined. The germline V and J ends were trimmed by 6 bases and 1 base, with 12 bases remaining between them. This CDR3 is built from 14 residues. Germline V gene lookup returns CDR1 MDHEN and CDR2 SYDVKM. The CDR3 DNA is TGTGCCAGCAGCCCTAGGAGAGTCCAAGAGACCCAGTACTTC. It translates to CASSPRRVQETQYF.

The chain is built from TRBV7-6 and TRBJ2-3; no definite D call. Germline values: CDR1 SGHVS, CDR2 FNYEAQ. CDR3 size: 13 residues. V was clipped by 3 bases and J by 2 bases, with 6 bases between them. The CDR3 nucleotides are TGTGCCAGCAGCTTGGAGATCACAGATACGCAGTATTTT. Translated, it gives CASSLEITDTQYF.

The V call is TRBV7-9, the J call TRBJ1-5; D is ambiguous. Germline-derived CDR1 and CDR2 are SEHNR and FQNEAQ (reference sequence). The ends were cut back, 5 bases at V and 7 bases at J, with 15 bases in the middle. This CDR3 contains 14 residues. In DNA form, the CDR3 reads TGTGCCAGCAGCCCTCAGGACTATATCCAGCCCCAGCATTTT. Translating gives CASSPQDYIQPQHF.

V is TRBV6-4 and J is TRBJ2-7, with 7 positions matching TRBD2. The CDR3 covers 16 residues. Germline CDR1 is MRHNA and CDR2 is SNTAGT. V lost 0 bases and J lost 2; bases outside the gene matches: 7. The CDR3 nucleotides read TGTGCCAGCAGTGACTCGTTGGCTAGCGGAACCTACGAGCAGTACTTC. It specifies CASSDSLASGTYEQYF.